Sequencing of this T cell receptor (beta chain) was carried out in a study of T cell changes during pregnancy in multiple sclerosis. Profiled with immunoSEQ multiplex PCR; TCRdb holds only in-frame clones, not every one. Counted here are tens of thousands of clones, about nine tenths occurring once; the ten biggest clones make up around 0.7%. CDR3 length: 15 amino acids. Germline loops: CDR1 SGHTA, CDR2 FQGNSA. Comments on this clone: A junction end diverges from the germline sequence, so it may reflect a read error.

Sequencing was performed on peripheral blood, taken in the third trimester of pregnancy. The source is a female donor in good health, enrolled as a control in a pregnancy study. The V gene is TRBV7-2, the J gene TRBJ2-2; D gene uncertain. CDR3 residues: CASTLSATNTGELFF. In DNA, the CDR3 is TGTGCCAGCACCTTAAGCGCTACGAACACCGGGGAGCTGTTTTTT.